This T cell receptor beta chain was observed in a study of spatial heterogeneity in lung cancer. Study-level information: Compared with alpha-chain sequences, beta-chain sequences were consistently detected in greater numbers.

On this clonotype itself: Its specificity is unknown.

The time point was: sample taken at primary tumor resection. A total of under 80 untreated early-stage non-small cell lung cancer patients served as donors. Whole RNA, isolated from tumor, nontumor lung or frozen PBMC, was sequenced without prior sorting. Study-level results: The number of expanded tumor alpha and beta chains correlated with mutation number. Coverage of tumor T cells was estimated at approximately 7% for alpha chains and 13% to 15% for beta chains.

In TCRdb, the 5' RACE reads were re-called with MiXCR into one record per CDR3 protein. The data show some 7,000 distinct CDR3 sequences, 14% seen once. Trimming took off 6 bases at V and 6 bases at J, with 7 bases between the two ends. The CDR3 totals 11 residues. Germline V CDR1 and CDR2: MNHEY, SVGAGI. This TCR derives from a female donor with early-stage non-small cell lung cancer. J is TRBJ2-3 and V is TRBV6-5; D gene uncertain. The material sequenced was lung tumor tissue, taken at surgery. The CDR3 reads CASRSRDTQYF. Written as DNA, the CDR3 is TGTGCCAGCAGATCTAGGGATACGCAGTATTTT.